This TCR beta chain was captured in a study of T cells in Graves' hyperthyroidism and ophthalmopathy. It was RNA transcripts that yielded the amplified TCR beta CDR3 regions. TCR CDR3 underwent first-round RT-PCR with the HTBI primer set. TCRdb recomputed calls from the multiplex PCR reads with MiXCR, one row per CDR3 protein. The sample includes approximately 510,000 distinct CDR3 sequences, around 50% seen only once; the top ten take about two fifths. The sample holds many counts of this clonotype. This clonotype was obtained from an adult woman with Graves' disease, either hyperthyroidism or ophthalmopathy (not recorded which). What was sequenced was peripheral blood or thyroid tissue (not recorded which).

CDR3 sequence (DNA): TGTGCCAGCAGCTTAAATGGGAATTCACCCCTCCACTTT. Residues: CASSLNGNSPLHF. The chain uses TRBV7-9 and TRBJ1-6; no reliable D call. V was trimmed by 2 bases and J by 7 bases, leaving 6 bases between them. Germline-derived CDR1 and CDR2 are SEHNR and FQNEAQ (reference sequence). This CDR3 comprises 13 residues.